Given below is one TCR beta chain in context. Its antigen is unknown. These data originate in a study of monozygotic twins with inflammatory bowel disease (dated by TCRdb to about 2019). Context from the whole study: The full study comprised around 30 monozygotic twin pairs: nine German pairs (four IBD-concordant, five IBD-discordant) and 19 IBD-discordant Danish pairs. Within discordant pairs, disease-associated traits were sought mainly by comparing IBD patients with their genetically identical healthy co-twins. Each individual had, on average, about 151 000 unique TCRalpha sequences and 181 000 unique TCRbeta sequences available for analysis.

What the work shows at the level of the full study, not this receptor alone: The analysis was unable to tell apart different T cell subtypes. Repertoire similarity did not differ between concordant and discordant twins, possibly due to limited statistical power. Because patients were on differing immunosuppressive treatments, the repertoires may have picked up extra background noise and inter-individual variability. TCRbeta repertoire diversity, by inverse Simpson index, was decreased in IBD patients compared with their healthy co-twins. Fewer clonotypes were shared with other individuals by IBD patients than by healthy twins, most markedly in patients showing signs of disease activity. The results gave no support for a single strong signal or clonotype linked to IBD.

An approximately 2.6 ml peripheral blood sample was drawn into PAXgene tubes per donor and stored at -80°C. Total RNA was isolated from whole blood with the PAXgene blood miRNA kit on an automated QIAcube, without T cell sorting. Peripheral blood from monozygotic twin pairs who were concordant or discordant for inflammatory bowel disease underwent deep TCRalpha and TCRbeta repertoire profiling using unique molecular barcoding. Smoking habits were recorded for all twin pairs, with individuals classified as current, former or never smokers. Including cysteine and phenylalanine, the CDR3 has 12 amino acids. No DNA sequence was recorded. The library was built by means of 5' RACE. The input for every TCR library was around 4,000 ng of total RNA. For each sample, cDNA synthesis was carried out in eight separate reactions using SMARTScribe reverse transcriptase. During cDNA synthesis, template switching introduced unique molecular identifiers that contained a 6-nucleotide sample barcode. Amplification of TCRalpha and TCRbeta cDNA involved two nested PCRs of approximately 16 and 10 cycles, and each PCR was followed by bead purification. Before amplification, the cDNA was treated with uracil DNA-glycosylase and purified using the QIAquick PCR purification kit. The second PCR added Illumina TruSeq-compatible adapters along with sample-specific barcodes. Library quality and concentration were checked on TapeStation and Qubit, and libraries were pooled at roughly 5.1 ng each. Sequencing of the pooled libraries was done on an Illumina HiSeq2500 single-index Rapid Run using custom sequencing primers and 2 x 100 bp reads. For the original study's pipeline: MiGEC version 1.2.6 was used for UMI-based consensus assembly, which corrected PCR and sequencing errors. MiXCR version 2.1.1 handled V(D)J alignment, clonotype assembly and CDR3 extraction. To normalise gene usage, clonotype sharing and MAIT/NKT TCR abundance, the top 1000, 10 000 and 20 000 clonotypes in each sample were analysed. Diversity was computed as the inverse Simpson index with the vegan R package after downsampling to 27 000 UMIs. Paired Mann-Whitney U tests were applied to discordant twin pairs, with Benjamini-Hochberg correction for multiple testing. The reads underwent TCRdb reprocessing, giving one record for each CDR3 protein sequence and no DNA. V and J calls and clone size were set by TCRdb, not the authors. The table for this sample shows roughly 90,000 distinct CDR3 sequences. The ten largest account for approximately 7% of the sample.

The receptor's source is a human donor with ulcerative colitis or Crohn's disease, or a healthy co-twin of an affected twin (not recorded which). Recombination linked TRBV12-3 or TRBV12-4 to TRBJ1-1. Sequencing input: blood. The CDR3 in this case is CASSRQITEAFF.